The 29 T cell receptor beta chains given below trace back to one sample, sequenced in a study of blood T cell repertoires in COVID-19. Sequenced by immunoSEQ multiplex PCR; TCRdb stores in-frame clones only, minus some. The repertoire holds 86,000 or so clones, with 91% as singletons. The sequencing input was peripheral blood. The source of these receptors is a woman aged 45-65 years in a cohort sampled during active COVID-19.

The V gene is TRBV19, the J gene TRBJ1-1, with TRBD1 matching 7 bases. Germline V gene sequence: CDR1 LNHDA, CDR2 SQIVND (reference sequence). CDR3 length: 15 residues. V dropped 6 bases and J dropped 6; count of bases not matched to a gene: 13. The CDR3 spells CASSPRGRTSAEAFF. The CDR3 DNA sequence: TGTGCCAGTAGCCCGAGGGGGCGAACGAGCGCTGAAGCTTTCTTT.

V usage is TRBV7-8 and J usage is TRBJ2-3; D is perhaps TRBD2 (6 bases). There are 13 residues in the CDR3. The V and J ends lost 1 base and 4 bases respectively, with 6 bases between them. CDR1 SGHVS and CDR2 FQNEAQ come from the germline V gene. The CDR3 loop is CASSLGRADTQYF. CDR3 coding DNA: TGTGCCAGCAGCTTAGGGAGGGCAGATACGCAGTATTTT.

The chain recombines TRBV9 with TRBJ2-5, with TRBD2 matching over 14 bases. This CDR3 contains 14 residues. V lost 3 bases, J lost 5 bases, and 0 bases stayed unmatched. CDR1 is SGDLS and CDR2 is YYNGEE in the germline V gene. The CDR3 sequence: CASSGTSGGETQYF. The DNA for the CDR3 is TGTGCCAGCAGCGGGACTAGCGGGGGGGAGACCCAGTACTTC.

This clone has a single count. The chain is built from TRBV11-3 and TRBJ2-4; the D is unclear. The V gene lost 3 bases and the J gene lost 1 base, with 7 bases spanning the gap. CDR1 and CDR2 (germline): SGHNT, YENEEA. The length of the CDR3 is 14 residues. The CDR3 sequence is CASSLQAAKNIQYF. The CDR3, as DNA: TGTGCCAGCAGCTTGCAGGCTGCCAAAAACATTCAGTACTTC.

The CDR3 region is CASSWTGGGSNQPQHF. The CDR3 bases are TGTGCCAGCAGCTGGACTGGGGGCGGTAGCAATCAGCCCCAGCATTTT. J is TRBJ1-5 and V is TRBV7-2, with D tentatively TRBD1 (6 bases). The V end lost 4 bases, the J end lost 0 bases, and 13 bases lay between the germline ends. The germline V gene has CDR1 SGHTA and CDR2 FQGNSA. This CDR3 spans 16 amino acids.

CDR3 region: CAISGAGGPSYNEQFF. CDR3 nucleotide sequence: TGTGCCATCAGTGGAGCGGGAGGGCCCTCCTACAATGAGCAGTTCTTC. The V gene is TRBV10-3, the J gene TRBJ2-1, with TRBD2 matching 10 bases. The V and J ends lost 4 bases and 0 bases, in that order; junction bases with no gene match: 3. The CDR3 length is 16 residues. Germline values: CDR1 ENHRY, CDR2 SYGVKD.

The CDR3 region has the DNA TGCAGTGCTAGGACAGGGGATGGCTACACCTTC. Its translation: CSARTGDGYTF. V is TRBV20-1 and J is TRBJ1-2; 8 bases line up with TRBD1. In germline, CDR1 is DFQATT, CDR2 SNEGSKA (reference sequence). This CDR3 region has 11 residues. J was trimmed by 6 bases and V by 3 bases; bases with no gene match: 0.

Written as DNA, the CDR3 is TGTGCCTGGAGTGTACCGACTAGCCGGGAGATGGTGTTTTTT. Translating it yields CAWSVPTSREMVFF. This chain joins TRBV30 and TRBJ2-2, with TRBD2 matching over 7 bases. The J segment lost 15 bases and the V segment lost 0 bases, leaving 13 bases of the junction unmatched. Germline CDR1 reads GTSNPN; CDR2 reads SVGIG (reference sequence). The CDR3 length is 14 residues.

The chain employs TRBV5-1 and TRBJ2-1, with a possible D match to TRBD1 (5 bases). There are 15 residues in the CDR3. From germline, CDR1 is SGHRS and CDR2 YFSETQ. V was shortened by 0 bases and J by 5 bases, with 12 bases between the two germline ends. In nucleotides, the CDR3 is TGCGCCAGCAGCTTGGCCGCGACAGCCAACAATGAGCAGTTCTTC. It specifies CASSLAATANNEQFF.

The chain links TRBV2 to TRBJ1-4; 7 bases line up with TRBD1. V dropped 6 bases and J dropped 8; count of bases not matched to a gene: 9. Germline lookup yields CDR1 SNHLY and CDR2 FYNNEI. The CDR3 extends over 14 amino acids. CDR3: CASRLGQEREKLFF. CDR3 bases: TGTGCCAGCAGACTTGGACAGGAGAGGGAAAAACTGTTTTTT.

CDR3 protein: CASSFLGRRSNQPQHF. CDR3 nucleotide sequence: TGTGCCAGCAGTTTTCTGGGTAGGAGAAGCAATCAGCCCCAGCATTTT. The chain couples TRBV28 to TRBJ1-5; D not certain. The CDR3 is 16 amino acids. Deletions cut 3 bases from V and 1 base from J, with 13 bases between. The germline gives CDR1 MDHEN, CDR2 SYDVKM.

Here the CDR3 DNA reads TGCGCCAGCTTACGCGGCCGACAGGGGGCCAATTCGGGCACCGGGGAGCTGTTTTTT. Its translation is CASLRGRQGANSGTGELFF. J is TRBJ2-2 and V is TRBV5-1; TRBD1 aligns across 10 bases. Germline assignment: CDR1 SGHRS and CDR2 YFSETQ. The length of the CDR3 is 19 residues. V lost 7 bases, J lost 4 bases, and 19 bases stayed unmatched.

In this sample, this clone turned up once. CDR3 sequence: CASSYDPTGSKGEAFF. As DNA, the CDR3 is TGTGCCAGCAGTTACGATCCGACAGGGTCTAAGGGTGAAGCTTTCTTT. This chain joins TRBV6-5 and TRBJ1-1; the match to TRBD1 covers 7 bases. V dropped 2 bases and J dropped 7; count of bases not matched to a gene: 13. The CDR3 runs to 16 residues. Germline assignment: CDR1 MNHEY and CDR2 SVGAGI.

The J gene is TRBJ2-3, the V gene TRBV3-1 (or the pseudogene TRBV3-2); D is possibly TRBD2 (5 bases). Between the trimmed V and J ends, which lost 3 bases and 0 bases, there was a span of 7 bases. This CDR3 is 14 amino acids long. Germline V CDR1 and CDR2: LGHDT, YNNKEL (reference sequence). In DNA, the CDR3 is TGTGCCAGCAGCCAGCGGGCCAGCACAGATACGCAGTATTTT. Its protein product is CASSQRASTDTQYF.

The V gene is TRBV7-9, the J gene TRBJ1-2; TRBD1 matches 8 bases. The CDR3 covers 15 residues. Germline V gene lookup returns CDR1 SEHNR and CDR2 FQNEAQ (reference sequence). After removal of 4 bases from V and 4 bases from J, the junction contained 8 bases not matched to a gene. DNA of the CDR3: TGTGCCAGCAGCTATCGACAGGGGACTATCTATGGCTACACCTTC. Translation: CASSYRQGTIYGYTF.

J is TRBJ1-4 and V is TRBV5-4, with D possibly matching TRBD1 (5 bases). Trimming removed 4 bases at V and 0 bases at J, with 10 bases between. Germline CDR1 SGHNT, CDR2 YYREEE (reference sequence). This CDR3 is 15 amino acids long. CDR3 protein: CASSQGGSTNEKLFF. The DNA for the CDR3 is TGTGCCAGCAGCCAGGGTGGATCAACTAATGAAAAACTGTTTTTT.

The chain uses TRBV28 and TRBJ2-3; D remains ambiguous. This CDR3 spans 16 amino acids. In germline, CDR1 is MDHEN, CDR2 SYDVKM. The V end was cut by 5 bases, the J end by 2 bases, with 17 bases between. For the CDR3, the DNA is TGTGCCAGCAGTCCCAGAGGTAGCCCCAACACAGATACGCAGTATTTT. It is translated as CASSPRGSPNTDTQYF.

This clone was detected once. The chain is built from TRBV27 and TRBJ2-7; 10 bases line up with TRBD1. The J segment lost 6 bases and the V segment lost 6 bases, leaving 8 bases of the junction unmatched. Germline V gives CDR1 MNHEY, CDR2 SMNVEV (reference sequence). The CDR3 extends over 14 amino acids. CDR3 DNA: TGTGCCAGCAGCGGGGACAGGGGTGGCGGCGAGCAGTACTTC. It yields the protein CASSGDRGGGEQYF.

This chain uses TRBV19 with TRBJ1-1; 7 bases match TRBD1. V was clipped by 2 bases and J by 0 bases; unmatched bases: 6. Germline V CDR1 and CDR2: LNHDA, SQIVND (reference sequence). The CDR3 runs 16 residues. The CDR3 bases are TGTGCCAGTAGTATACCGTACAGGGGTGTGAACACTGAAGCTTTCTTT. It specifies CASSIPYRGVNTEAFF.

This clone showed up just a few times. V usage is TRBV27 and J usage is TRBJ1-6, with D perhaps TRBD1 (5 bases). The CDR3 has 16 residues. Germline assignment: CDR1 MNHEY and CDR2 SMNVEV (reference sequence). V was pared by 0 bases and J by 4 bases, with 10 bases between. DNA for the CDR3: TGTGCCAGCAGTTTATCGGCAGGGTCATATAATTCACCCCTCCACTTT. Residues: CASSLSAGSYNSPLHF.

V and J are TRBV9 and TRBJ1-5; D may be TRBD1 (5 bases). The CDR3 contains 15 residues. Trimming cost V 0 bases and J 4 bases, with 11 bases left between them. The germline gives CDR1 SGDLS, CDR2 YYNGEE. CDR3 sequence: CASSVGLGQNQPQHF. The DNA for the CDR3 is TGTGCCAGCAGCGTAGGGCTGGGGCAAAATCAGCCCCAGCATTTT.

The chain couples TRBV6-4 to TRBJ2-7, with a tentative D call TRBD1 (6 bases). The V end lost 7 bases, the J end lost 5 bases, and 24 bases lay between the germline ends. In germline, CDR1 is MRHNA, CDR2 SNTAGT. CDR3 length: 16 residues. The CDR3 bases are TGTGCCAGCACCCCCAATCCGCAGGGGACAAAGCACGAGCAGTACTTC. Translated, it gives CASTPNPQGTKHEQYF.

The rearrangement links TRBV6-5 to TRBJ2-3; the D gene is possibly TRBD2 (6 bases). Germline V gene sequence: CDR1 MNHEY, CDR2 SVGAGI. With 7 bases removed from V and 3 bases from J, the gap between germline ends came to 14 bases. The CDR3 spans 14 residues. The CDR3 is CASILARGTDTQYF. The CDR3 bases are TGTGCCAGCATCCTAGCACGGGGGACAGATACGCAGTATTTT.

The chain combines TRBV7-6 with TRBJ1-3; 8 nucleotides align to TRBD1. Trimming took 1 base from V and 4 from J; bases not matched to a gene: 6. This CDR3 region has 16 residues. Germline V gives CDR1 SGHVS, CDR2 FNYEAQ. The CDR3 DNA sequence: TGTGCCAGCAGCTTAGGACAGGGGATGTGGGGAAACACCATATATTTT. Encoded protein: CASSLGQGMWGNTIYF.

The V gene is TRBV10-3, the J gene TRBJ2-7; D may be TRBD1 (6 bases). V lost 3 bases and J 2 bases, leaving 8 bases between the germline ends. This CDR3 is 13 amino acids long. Germline CDR1 is ENHRY and CDR2 is SYGVKD. The CDR3 spells CAISDGTTYEQYF. CDR3 sequence (DNA): TGTGCCATCAGTGATGGGACAACCTACGAGCAGTACTTC.

The chain couples TRBV14 to TRBJ1-2, with 10 positions matching TRBD1. V trimming: 1 base; J trimming: 6 bases; junction bases outside the gene matches: 5. The CDR3 spans 15 residues. CDR1 is SGHDN, CDR2 FVKESK, per germline. The CDR3 bases are TGTGCCAGCAGCCAAGCCCGGACAGGGGGGGATGGCTACACCTTC. Translating it yields CASSQARTGGDGYTF.

The chain recombines TRBV11-3 with TRBJ2-2, with 8 bases that match TRBD2. The CDR3 is 14 residues long. CDR1 and CDR2 from the germline V gene are SGHNT and YENEEA. Losses at the gene ends were 7 bases for V and 3 bases for J; bases not matched to a gene: 4. Here the CDR3 DNA reads TGTGCCAGCACCCTCGGGGGGGACACCGGGGAGCTGTTTTTT. This codes for CASTLGGDTGELFF. The full variable domain, in which reference TRBV11-3 and TRBJ2-2 provide the parts outside the CDR3, is EAGVVQSPRYKIIEKKQPVAFWCNPISGHNTLYWYLQNLGQGPELLIRYENEEAVDDSQLPKDRFSAERLKGVDSTLKIQPAELGDSAVYLCASTLGGDTGELFFGEGSRLTVL.

The genes are TRBV11-2 and TRBJ2-3; 8 positions agree with TRBD1. Germline V gene data show CDR1 as SGHAT and CDR2 as FQNNGV. The CDR3 length is 15 residues. With 3 bases clipped from V and 2 bases from J, the junction kept 4 bases outside the gene matches. CDR3 sequence: CASSFQGADTDTQYF. CDR3 nucleotide sequence: TGTGCCAGCAGCTTCCAGGGGGCGGACACAGATACGCAGTATTTT.

A remark on this clone: At one boundary the junction diverges from the germline segment, which might be a read error. The rearrangement links TRBV7-7 to TRBJ2-5; a possible D gene is TRBD2 (6 bases). Germline V gives CDR1 SSHAT, CDR2 FNYEAQ (reference sequence). The CDR3 has 15 amino acids. CDR3 amino acids: CASSSSSGTAGTQYF. Here the CDR3 DNA reads TGTGCTAGCAGCTCCTCCTCCGGGACTGCGGGGACCCAGTACTTC.